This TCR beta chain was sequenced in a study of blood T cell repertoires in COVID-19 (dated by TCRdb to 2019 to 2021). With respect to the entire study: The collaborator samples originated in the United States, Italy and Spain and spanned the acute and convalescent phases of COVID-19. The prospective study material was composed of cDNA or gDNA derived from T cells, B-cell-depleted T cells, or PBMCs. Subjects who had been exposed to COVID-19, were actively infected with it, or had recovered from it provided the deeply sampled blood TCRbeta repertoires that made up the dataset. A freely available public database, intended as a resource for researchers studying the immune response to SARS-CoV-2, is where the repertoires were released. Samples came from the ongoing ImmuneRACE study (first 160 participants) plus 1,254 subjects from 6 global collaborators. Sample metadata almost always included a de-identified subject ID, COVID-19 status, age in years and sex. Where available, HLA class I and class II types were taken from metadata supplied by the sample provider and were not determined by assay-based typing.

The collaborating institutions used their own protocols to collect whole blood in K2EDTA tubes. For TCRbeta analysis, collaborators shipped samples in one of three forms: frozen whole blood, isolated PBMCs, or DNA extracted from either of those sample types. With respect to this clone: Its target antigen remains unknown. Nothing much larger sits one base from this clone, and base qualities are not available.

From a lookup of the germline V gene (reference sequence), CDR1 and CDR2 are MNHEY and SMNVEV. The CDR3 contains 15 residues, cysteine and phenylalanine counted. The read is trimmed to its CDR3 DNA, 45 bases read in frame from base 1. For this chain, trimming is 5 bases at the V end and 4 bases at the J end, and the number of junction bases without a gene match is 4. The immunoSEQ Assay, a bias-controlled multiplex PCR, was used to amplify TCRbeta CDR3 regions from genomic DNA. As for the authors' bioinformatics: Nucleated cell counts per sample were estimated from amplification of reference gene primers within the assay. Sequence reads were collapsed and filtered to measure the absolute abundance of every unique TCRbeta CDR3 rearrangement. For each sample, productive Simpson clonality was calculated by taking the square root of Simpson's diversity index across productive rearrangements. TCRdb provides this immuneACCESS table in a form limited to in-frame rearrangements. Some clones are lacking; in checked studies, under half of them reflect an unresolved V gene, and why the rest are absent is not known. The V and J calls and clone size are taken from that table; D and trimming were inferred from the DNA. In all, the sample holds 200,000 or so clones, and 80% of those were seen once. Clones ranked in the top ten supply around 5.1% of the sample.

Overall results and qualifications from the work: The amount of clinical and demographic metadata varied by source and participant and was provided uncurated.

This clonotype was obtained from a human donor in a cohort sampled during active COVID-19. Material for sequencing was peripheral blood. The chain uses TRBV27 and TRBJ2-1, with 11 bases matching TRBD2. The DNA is TGTGCCAGCAGTCCCCGGACTAGCGGGTACAATGAGCAGTTCTTC. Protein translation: CASSPRTSGYNEQFF.